This entry is about one TCR beta chain. This sample was taken from a study of T cell changes during pregnancy in multiple sclerosis. This CDR3 comprises 16 residues. CDR1 and CDR2 from the germline V gene are SEHNR and FQNEAQ (reference sequence). V lost 4 bases, J lost 2 bases, and 18 bases lay in between. Data came from immunoSEQ multiplex PCR; TCRdb stores just in-frame clones and leaves some out. The repertoire consists of around 26,000 clones, with 89% occurring once and the leading ten covering roughly 15%. This chain links TRBV7-9 with TRBJ2-7; TRBD1 might be the D (6 bases). This specimen consisted of CD8+ T cells from peripheral blood mononuclear cells, obtained in the second trimester of pregnancy. The receptor comes from a female donor with multiple sclerosis, enrolled in a pregnancy study. DNA of the CDR3: TGTGCCAGCAGCTCCGCCAAACAGGGTATTCCCTACGAGCAGTACTTC. Translating it yields CASSSAKQGIPYEQYF.